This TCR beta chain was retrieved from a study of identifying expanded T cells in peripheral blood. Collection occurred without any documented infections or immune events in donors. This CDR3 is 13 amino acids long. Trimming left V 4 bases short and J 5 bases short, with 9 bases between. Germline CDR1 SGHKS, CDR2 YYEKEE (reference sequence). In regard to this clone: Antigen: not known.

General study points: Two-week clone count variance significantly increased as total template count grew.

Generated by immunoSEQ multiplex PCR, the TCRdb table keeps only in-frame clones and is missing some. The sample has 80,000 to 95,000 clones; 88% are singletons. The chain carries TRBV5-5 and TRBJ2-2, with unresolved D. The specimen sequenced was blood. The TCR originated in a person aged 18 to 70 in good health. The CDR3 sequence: CASSLHHTGELFF. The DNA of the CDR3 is TGTGCCAGCAGCCTGCACCATACCGGGGAGCTGTTTTTT.